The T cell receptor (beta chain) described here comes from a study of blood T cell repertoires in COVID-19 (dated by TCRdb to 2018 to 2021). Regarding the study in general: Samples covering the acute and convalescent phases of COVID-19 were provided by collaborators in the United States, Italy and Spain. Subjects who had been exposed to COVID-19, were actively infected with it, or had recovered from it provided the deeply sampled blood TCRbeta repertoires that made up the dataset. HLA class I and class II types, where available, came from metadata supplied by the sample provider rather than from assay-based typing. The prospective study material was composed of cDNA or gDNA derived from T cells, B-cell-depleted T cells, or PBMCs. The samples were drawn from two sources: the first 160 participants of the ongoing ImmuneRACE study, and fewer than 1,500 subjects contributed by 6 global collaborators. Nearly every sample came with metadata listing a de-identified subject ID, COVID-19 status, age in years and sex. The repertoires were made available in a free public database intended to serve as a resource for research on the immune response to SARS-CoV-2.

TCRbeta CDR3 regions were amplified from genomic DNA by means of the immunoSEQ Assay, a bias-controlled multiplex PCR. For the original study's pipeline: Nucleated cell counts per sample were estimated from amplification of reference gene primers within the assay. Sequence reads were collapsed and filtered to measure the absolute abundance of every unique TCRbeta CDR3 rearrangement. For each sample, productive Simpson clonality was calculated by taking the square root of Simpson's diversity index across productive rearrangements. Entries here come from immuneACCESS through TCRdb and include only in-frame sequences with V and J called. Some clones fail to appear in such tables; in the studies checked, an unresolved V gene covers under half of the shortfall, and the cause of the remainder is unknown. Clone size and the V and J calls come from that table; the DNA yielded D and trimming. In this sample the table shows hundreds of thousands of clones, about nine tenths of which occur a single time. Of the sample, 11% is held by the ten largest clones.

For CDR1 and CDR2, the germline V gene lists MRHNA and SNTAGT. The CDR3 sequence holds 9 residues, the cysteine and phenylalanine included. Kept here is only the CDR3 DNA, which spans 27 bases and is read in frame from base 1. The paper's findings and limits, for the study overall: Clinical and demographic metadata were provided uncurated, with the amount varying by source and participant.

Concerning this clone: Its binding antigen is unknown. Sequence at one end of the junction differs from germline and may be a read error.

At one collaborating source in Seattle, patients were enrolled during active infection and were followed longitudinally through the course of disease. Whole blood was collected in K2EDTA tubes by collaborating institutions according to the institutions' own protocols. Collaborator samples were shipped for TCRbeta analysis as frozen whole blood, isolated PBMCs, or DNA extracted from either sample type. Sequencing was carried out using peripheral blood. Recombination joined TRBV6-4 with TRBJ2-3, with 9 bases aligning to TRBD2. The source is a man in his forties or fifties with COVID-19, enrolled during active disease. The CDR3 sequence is CAMKSGRPF. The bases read TGTGCCATGAAAAGCGGGAGGCCGTTT.